Shown below are 15 T cell receptor beta chains from a single sample sequenced in a study of cytomegalovirus exposure and HLA in healthy donors. It was with 60 Vbeta and 13 Jbeta primers that the PCR ran. Here immunoSEQ multiplex PCR was the method, and the copy in TCRdb shows in-frame clones only, minus some. The sample has almost 200,000 clones, roughly 80% seen once; the top ten hold around 0.4%. The sequencing input was PBMCs. The source of these receptors is a male donor in good health and CMV-seropositive.

This clone has a single count. Here the CDR3 reads CASRQGAQFF. CDR3 coding DNA: TGTGCCAGCAGACAGGGGGCTCAGTTCTTC. This chain uses TRBV13 with TRBJ2-1, with 9 bases aligning to TRBD1. The V segment lost 6 bases and the J segment 13 bases; nucleotides outside the gene matches: 1. CDR1 and CDR2 from the germline V gene are PRHDT and FYEKMQ (reference sequence). The CDR3 is made up of 10 amino acids. The full variable domain, its missing parts supplied by reference TRBV13 and TRBJ2-1, is AAGVIQSPRHLIKEKRETATLKCYPIPRHDTVYWYQQGPGQDPQFLISFYEKMQSDKGSIPDRFSAQQFSDYHSELNMSSLELGDSALYFCASRQGAQFFGPGTRLTVL.

The chain links TRBV5-1 to TRBJ2-1, with a tentative D call TRBD2 (6 bases). The germline V gene has CDR1 SGHRS and CDR2 YFSETQ. The CDR3 has 14 amino acids. V was trimmed by 7 bases and J by 5 bases, leaving 16 bases between them. The CDR3: CASDLGGTNNEQFF. In DNA, the CDR3 is TGCGCCAGCGACCTCGGGGGTACCAACAATGAGCAGTTCTTC. Full variable domain (remainder filled in from reference TRBV5-1 and TRBJ2-1): KAGVTQTPRYLIKTRGQQVTLSCSPISGHRSVSWYQQTPGQGLQFLFEYFSETQRNKGNFPGRFSGRQFSNSRSEMNVSTLELGDSALYLCASDLGGTNNEQFFGPGTRLTVL.

The J gene is TRBJ2-2, the V gene TRBV30, with TRBD1 matching over 10 bases. V shed 4 bases, J shed 8 bases, and the junction held 13 bases outside the gene matches. The CDR3 covers 16 residues. Germline V lookup: CDR1 GTSNPN, CDR2 SVGIG (reference sequence). CDR3 DNA sequence: TGTGCCTGGAACCGGGACAGGGGCACTCAAACGGGGGAGCTGTTTTTT. Its translation is CAWNRDRGTQTGELFF.

This chain uses TRBV28 with TRBJ2-3, with 9 bases identical to TRBD2. The CDR3 is 17 residues long. In germline, CDR1 is MDHEN, CDR2 SYDVKM. The junction had 8 bases not matched to a gene; V was cut back by 2 bases and J by 2 bases. In nucleotides, the CDR3 is TGTGCCAGCAGTTTAGGGGTCGCTAGCGGGAACACAGATACGCAGTATTTT. It encodes CASSLGVASGNTDTQYF.

Only one count was recorded for this clone. The J gene is TRBJ1-1, the V gene TRBV5-6; a possible D gene is TRBD1 (6 bases). The CDR3 consists of 15 residues. Deletions cut 2 bases from V and 3 bases from J, with 14 bases between. Germline values: CDR1 SGHDT, CDR2 YYEEEE. This chain's CDR3 is CASSFSPGHHTEAFF. The CDR3 DNA is TGTGCCAGCAGCTTTAGTCCGGGACACCACACTGAAGCTTTCTTT.

V is TRBV9 and J is TRBJ2-5; 7 bases agree with TRBD1. The V segment lost 3 bases and the J segment 1 base; nucleotides outside the gene matches: 3. The CDR3 has 14 amino acids. Germline V gene data show CDR1 as SGDLS and CDR2 as YYNGEE. The chain's CDR3 is CASSGTGFQETQYF. In nucleotides, the CDR3 is TGTGCCAGCAGCGGGACAGGTTTCCAAGAGACCCAGTACTTC.

V is TRBV6-5 and J is TRBJ2-7; TRBD1 agrees at 11 bases. V dropped 5 bases and J dropped 4; count of bases not matched to a gene: 4. The CDR3 is 14 residues long. CDR1 and CDR2 (germline): MNHEY, SVGAGI. CDR3 residues: CASSAGTGGYEQYF. In DNA, the CDR3 is TGTGCCAGCAGTGCCGGGACAGGGGGGTACGAGCAGTACTTC.

The rearrangement links TRBV15 to TRBJ2-3; D is unresolved. V was shortened by 1 base and J by 1 base, with 9 bases between the two germline ends. Germline-derived CDR1 and CDR2 are LNHNV and YYDKDF (reference sequence). This CDR3 is built from 15 residues. CDR3 amino acids: CATSRGSGGTDTQYF. CDR3 sequence (DNA): TGTGCCACCAGCAGAGGGTCAGGTGGCACAGATACGCAGTATTTT.

Concerning this clone itself: No conserved phenylalanine or tryptophan ends this CDR3, so it is likely a read error. The V call is TRBV7-2, the J call TRBJ1-5; 7 bases align to TRBD1. The CDR3 loop spans 13 amino acids. Germline loops: CDR1 SGHTA, CDR2 FQGNSA. The V segment lost 4 bases and the J segment 6 bases; nucleotides outside the gene matches: 3. The CDR3 nucleotides read TGTGCCAGCAGCTCCGACAGGGCTCAGCCCCAGCATCTT. Translation: CASSSDRAQPQHL.

This chain uses TRBV19 with TRBJ2-7, with 8 bases lining up with TRBD2. Germline CDR1 is LNHDA and CDR2 is SQIVND (reference sequence). V lost 5 bases, J lost 3 bases, and 9 bases stayed unmatched. The CDR3 covers 15 residues. For the CDR3, the DNA is TGTGCCAGTAGTGGACCGGGACTAGGCTACTACGAGCAGTACTTC. Translating it yields CASSGPGLGYYEQYF.

J is TRBJ1-1 and V is TRBV7-9; 8 nucleotides agree with TRBD1. The CDR3 is 12 residues long. Trimming cost V 1 base and J 10 bases; bases outside gene matches: 2. Germline assignment: CDR1 SEHNR and CDR2 FQNEAQ (reference sequence). The DNA of the CDR3 is TGTGCCAGCAGCTTAGTTGGACAGGGAGCTTTCTTT. Amino acids: CASSLVGQGAFF. The whole variable domain, filled in from reference TRBV7-9 and TRBJ1-1, reads DTGVSQNPRHKITKRGQNVTFRCDPISEHNRLYWYRQTLGQGPEFLTYFQNEAQLEKSRLLSDRFSAERPKGSFSTLEIQRTEQGDSAMYLCASSLVGQGAFFGQGTRLTVV.

The V call is TRBV14, the J call TRBJ1-1; the D gene is possibly TRBD1 (5 bases). Between the trimmed V and J ends, which lost 6 bases and 6 bases, there was a span of 14 bases. Germline V gene sequence: CDR1 SGHDN, CDR2 FVKESK. The CDR3 runs to 13 residues. CDR3 region: CASSLTGGAEAFF. The CDR3 region has the DNA TGTGCCAGCAGTCTTACCGGAGGGGCTGAAGCTTTCTTT.

The count of this clone is one. CDR3 loop: CASSDRGSNTEAFF. DNA of the CDR3: TGTGCCAGCAGTGATCGGGGGAGTAACACTGAAGCTTTCTTT. The rearrangement uses TRBV6-4 and TRBJ1-1; maybe TRBD1 (5 bases). Trimming took 3 bases from V and 2 from J, leaving 10 bases between them. The germline V gene encodes CDR1 MRHNA and CDR2 SNTAGT. The length of the CDR3 is 14 residues.

The rearrangement joins TRBV28 to TRBJ1-5, with D perhaps TRBD1 (6 bases). This CDR3 region has 16 residues. In germline, CDR1 is MDHEN, CDR2 SYDVKM. The ends were cut back, 7 bases at V and 6 bases at J, with 22 bases in the middle. CDR3 region: CASIFAGTLVTQPQHF. In nucleotides, the CDR3 is TGTGCCAGCATATTCGCCGGGACATTAGTGACTCAGCCCCAGCATTTT.

In DNA, the CDR3 is TGTGCCAGCAGCCCTGGACAGGGGGGCTATGGCTACACCTTC. Translation gives CASSPGQGGYGYTF. The gene calls are TRBV7-6 and TRBJ1-2; 10 positions agree with TRBD1. The germline gives CDR1 SGHVS, CDR2 FNYEAQ. The CDR3 sequence is 14 residues long. V lost 5 bases and J lost 4; bases outside the gene matches: 4.